This is a list of T cell receptor beta chains from one sample in a study of T-cell reconstitution after alpha-beta-depleted transplantation in children. MiXCR, applied by TCRdb to the PCR reads, yields one record per CDR3 protein. In the table there are 400,000 to 450,000 distinct CDR3 sequences, over 40% of which are singletons. The sequences come from PBMCs, collected before TCRalphabeta/CD19-depleted stem cell transplant. These receptors came from a girl aged 2 to 9 with aplastic anemia, due to receive a stem cell transplant. CDR3s include the opening cysteine and the closing phenylalanine or tryptophan. Fields, in order: J gene, D gene, V gene, clone size, CDR3 protein, CDR3 DNA. D genes are given only for firm matches. The size field is filled for only some rows; it gives once, few, many or a size class.

j_call: TRBJ1-1; d_call: -; v_call: TRBV10-2; clone_size: many; cdr3_aa: CASIRRDEAFF; cdr3_nt: TGCGCCAGCATCCGAAGGGATGAAGCTTTCTTT
j_call: TRBJ2-3; d_call: TRBD1; v_call: TRBV11-2; clone_size: -; cdr3_aa: CASRRGQTSTDTQYF; cdr3_nt: TGTGCCAGCAGGAGGGGACAGACTAGCACAGATACGCAGTATTTT
j_call: TRBJ1-5; d_call: -; v_call: TRBV5-5; clone_size: -; cdr3_aa: CASSSTGSSNQPQHF; cdr3_nt: TGTGCCAGCAGCTCAACAGGGTCTAGCAATCAGCCCCAGCATTTT
j_call: TRBJ2-7; d_call: -; v_call: TRBV7-4; clone_size: many; cdr3_aa: CASSLNREGSEQYF; cdr3_nt: TGTGCCAGCAGCTTAAACAGGGAAGGTAGCGAGCAGTACTTC
j_call: TRBJ2-5; d_call: -; v_call: TRBV5-5; clone_size: -; cdr3_aa: CASSLGQGTQETQYF; cdr3_nt: TGTGCCAGCAGCTTAGGTCAGGGGACTCAAGAGACCCAGTACTTC
j_call: TRBJ2-2; d_call: TRBD1; v_call: TRBV11-1; clone_size: -; cdr3_aa: CASSLLTPPPGQFPTGELFF; cdr3_nt: TGTGCCAGCAGCCTCCTAACCCCCCCCCCGGGACAGTTCCCTACCGGGGAGCTGTTTTTT
j_call: TRBJ2-1; d_call: -; v_call: TRBV19; clone_size: few; cdr3_aa: CASSIAGTLTF; cdr3_nt: TGTGCCAGTAGTATAGCAGGGACACTCACCTTC
j_call: TRBJ2-5; d_call: -; v_call: TRBV2; clone_size: -; cdr3_aa: CASTGDQETQYF; cdr3_nt: TGTGCCAGCACGGGGGACCAAGAGACCCAGTACTTC
j_call: TRBJ2-2; d_call: TRBD1; v_call: TRBV7-6; clone_size: -; cdr3_aa: CASSPRDRGLAGELFF; cdr3_nt: TGTGCCAGCAGCCCCCGGGACAGGGGGCTGGCCGGGGAGCTGTTTTTT
j_call: TRBJ2-5; d_call: -; v_call: TRBV18; clone_size: -; cdr3_aa: CASSPMRETQYF; cdr3_nt: TGTGCCAGCTCACCGATGAGGGAGACCCAGTACTTC
j_call: TRBJ2-5; d_call: -; v_call: TRBV3-1; clone_size: -; cdr3_aa: CASSQDAQETQYF; cdr3_nt: TGTGCCAGCAGCCAAGACGCGCAAGAGACCCAGTACTTC
j_call: TRBJ1-2; d_call: -; v_call: TRBV20-1; clone_size: few; cdr3_aa: CSARESGRADYGYTF; cdr3_nt: TGCAGTGCTAGAGAATCCGGCAGGGCGGACTATGGCTACACCTTC
j_call: TRBJ2-3; d_call: -; v_call: TRBV28; clone_size: few; cdr3_aa: CASSFPRQALSDTQYF; cdr3_nt: TGTGCCAGCAGTTTCCCCCGACAGGCCTTGTCCGATACGCAGTATTTT
j_call: TRBJ2-6; d_call: TRBD1; v_call: TRBV14; clone_size: -; cdr3_aa: CASRRTGGSGANVLTF; cdr3_nt: TGTGCCAGCAGGAGGACAGGGGGCTCTGGGGCCAACGTCCTGACTTTC
j_call: TRBJ1-5; d_call: -; v_call: TRBV5-6; clone_size: -; cdr3_aa: CASSLRWGQPQHF; cdr3_nt: TGTGCCAGCAGCTTGAGATGGGGTCAGCCCCAGCATTTT
j_call: TRBJ2-2; d_call: -; v_call: TRBV7-3; clone_size: once; cdr3_aa: CASSLTYSLTGELFF; cdr3_nt: TGTGCCAGCAGCTTAACGTATTCTCTGACCGGGGAGCTGTTTTTT
j_call: TRBJ2-7; d_call: -; v_call: TRBV5-1; clone_size: many; cdr3_aa: CASSQGVADEQYF; cdr3_nt: TGCGCCAGCAGCCAAGGGGTAGCGGACGAGCAGTACTTC
j_call: TRBJ2-1; d_call: -; v_call: TRBV29-1; clone_size: many; cdr3_aa: CSVEPGNEQFF; cdr3_nt: TGCAGCGTTGAACCCGGCAATGAGCAGTTCTTC
j_call: TRBJ2-2; d_call: -; v_call: TRBV20-1; clone_size: -; cdr3_aa: CSARQPGDRPGELFF; cdr3_nt: TGCAGTGCTAGACAGCCGGGAGATAGACCCGGGGAGCTGTTTTTT
j_call: TRBJ2-5; d_call: TRBD1; v_call: TRBV5-1; clone_size: few; cdr3_aa: CASSLSGRGLGETQYF; cdr3_nt: TGCGCCAGCAGCTTGTCGGGCAGGGGGCTCGGAGAGACCCAGTACTTC
j_call: TRBJ1-1; d_call: -; v_call: TRBV20-1; clone_size: -; cdr3_aa: CRAGGEAFF; cdr3_nt: TGCAGGGCCGGCGGGGAAGCTTTCTTT
j_call: TRBJ1-1; d_call: -; v_call: TRBV12-3/TRBV12-4; clone_size: once; cdr3_aa: CASGSEWTEAFF; cdr3_nt: TGTGCCAGCGGAAGCGAGTGGACTGAAGCTTTCTTT